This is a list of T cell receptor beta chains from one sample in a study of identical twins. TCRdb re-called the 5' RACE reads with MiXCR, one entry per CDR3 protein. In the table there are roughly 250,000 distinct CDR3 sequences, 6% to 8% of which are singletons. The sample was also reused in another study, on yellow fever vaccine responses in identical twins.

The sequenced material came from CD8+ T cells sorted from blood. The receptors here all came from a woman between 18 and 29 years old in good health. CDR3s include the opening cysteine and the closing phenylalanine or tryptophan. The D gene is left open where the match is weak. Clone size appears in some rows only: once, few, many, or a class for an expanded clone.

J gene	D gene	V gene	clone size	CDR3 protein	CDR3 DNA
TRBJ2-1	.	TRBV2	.	CASSEATDPIGFF	TGTGCCAGCAGTGAAGCCACGGACCCTATCGGGTTCTTC
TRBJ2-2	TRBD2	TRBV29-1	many	CSVDSSGRAGNTGELFF	TGCAGCGTTGATTCTAGCGGGAGGGCCGGGAACACCGGGGAGCTGTTTTTT
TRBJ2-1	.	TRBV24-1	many	CATSDSIGQNNEQFF	TGTGCCACCAGTGATTCAATAGGACAGAACAATGAGCAGTTCTTC
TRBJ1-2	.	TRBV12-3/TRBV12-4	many	CASIGGPDGYTF	TGTGCCAGCATCGGGGGGCCGGATGGCTACACCTTC
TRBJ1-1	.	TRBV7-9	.	CASSLVPQEDHTEAFF	TGTGCCAGCAGCTTAGTCCCCCAAGAAGACCACACTGAAGCTTTCTTT
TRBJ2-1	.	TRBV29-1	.	CSAGGSYNEQFF	TGCAGCGCAGGAGGGTCCTACAATGAGCAGTTCTTC
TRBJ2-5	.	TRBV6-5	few	CASSYSEGSVGETQYF	TGTGCCAGCAGTTACTCGGAAGGGTCGGTCGGGGAGACCCAGTACTTC
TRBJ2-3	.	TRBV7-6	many	CASSLSDFVSKEDTQYF	TGTGCCAGCAGCTTAAGTGATTTTGTGTCCAAGGAAGATACGCAGTATTTT
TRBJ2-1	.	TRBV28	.	CASTGQGRIVEQFF	TGTGCCAGCACAGGGCAGGGCCGGATAGTTGAGCAGTTCTTC
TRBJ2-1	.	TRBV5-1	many	CASSLRVQASSYNEQFF	TGCGCCAGCAGCTTGAGGGTACAGGCTAGCTCCTACAATGAGCAGTTCTTC
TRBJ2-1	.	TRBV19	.	CASSIGAEGGDEQFF	TGTGCCAGTAGTATAGGTGCCGAAGGAGGCGATGAGCAGTTCTTC
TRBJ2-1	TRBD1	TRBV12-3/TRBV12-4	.	CASSSGTGRGDEQFF	TGTGCCAGCAGTTCCGGGACAGGGAGGGGCGATGAGCAGTTCTTC
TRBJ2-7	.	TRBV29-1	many	CSVEVGDSYEQYF	TGCAGCGTTGAGGTCGGGGACTCCTACGAGCAGTACTTC
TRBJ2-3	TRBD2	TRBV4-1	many	CASSQEEVYGGRTDTQYF	TGCGCCAGCAGCCAAGAGGAAGTTTATGGCGGGAGAACAGATACGCAGTATTTT